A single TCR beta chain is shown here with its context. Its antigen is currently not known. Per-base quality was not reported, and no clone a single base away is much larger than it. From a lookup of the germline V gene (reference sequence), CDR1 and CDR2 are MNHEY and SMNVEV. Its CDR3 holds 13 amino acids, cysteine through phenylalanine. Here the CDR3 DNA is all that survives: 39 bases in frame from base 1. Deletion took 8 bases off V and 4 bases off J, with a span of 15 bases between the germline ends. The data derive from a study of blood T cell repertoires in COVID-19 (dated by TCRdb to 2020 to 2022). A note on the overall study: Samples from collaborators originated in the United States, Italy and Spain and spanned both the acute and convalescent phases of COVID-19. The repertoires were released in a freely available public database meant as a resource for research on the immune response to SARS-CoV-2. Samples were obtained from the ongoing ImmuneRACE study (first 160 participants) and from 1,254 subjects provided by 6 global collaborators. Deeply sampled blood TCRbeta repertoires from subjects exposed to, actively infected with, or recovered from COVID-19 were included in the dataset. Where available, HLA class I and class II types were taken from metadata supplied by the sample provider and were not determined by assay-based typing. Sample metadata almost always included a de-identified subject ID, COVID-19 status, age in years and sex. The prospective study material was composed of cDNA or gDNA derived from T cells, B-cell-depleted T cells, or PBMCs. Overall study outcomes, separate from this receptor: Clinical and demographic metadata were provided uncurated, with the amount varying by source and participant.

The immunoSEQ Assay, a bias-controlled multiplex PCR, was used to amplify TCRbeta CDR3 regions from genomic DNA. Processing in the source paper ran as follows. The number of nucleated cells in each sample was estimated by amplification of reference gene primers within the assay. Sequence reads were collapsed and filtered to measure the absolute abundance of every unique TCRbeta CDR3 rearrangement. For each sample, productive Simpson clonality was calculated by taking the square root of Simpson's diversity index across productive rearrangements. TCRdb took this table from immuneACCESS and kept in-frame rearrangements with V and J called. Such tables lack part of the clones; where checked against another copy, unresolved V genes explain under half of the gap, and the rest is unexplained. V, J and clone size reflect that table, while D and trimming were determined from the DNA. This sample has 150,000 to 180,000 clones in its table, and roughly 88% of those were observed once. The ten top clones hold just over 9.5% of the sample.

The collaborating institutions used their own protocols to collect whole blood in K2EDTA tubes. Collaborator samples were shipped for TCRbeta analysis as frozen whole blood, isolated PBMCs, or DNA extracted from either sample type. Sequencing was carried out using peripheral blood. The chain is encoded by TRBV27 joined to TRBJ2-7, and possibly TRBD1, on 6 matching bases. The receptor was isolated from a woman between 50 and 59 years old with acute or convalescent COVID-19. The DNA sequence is TGTGCCAGCTCCCAGACAGGAGATTACGAGCAGTACTTC. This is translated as CASSQTGDYEQYF.